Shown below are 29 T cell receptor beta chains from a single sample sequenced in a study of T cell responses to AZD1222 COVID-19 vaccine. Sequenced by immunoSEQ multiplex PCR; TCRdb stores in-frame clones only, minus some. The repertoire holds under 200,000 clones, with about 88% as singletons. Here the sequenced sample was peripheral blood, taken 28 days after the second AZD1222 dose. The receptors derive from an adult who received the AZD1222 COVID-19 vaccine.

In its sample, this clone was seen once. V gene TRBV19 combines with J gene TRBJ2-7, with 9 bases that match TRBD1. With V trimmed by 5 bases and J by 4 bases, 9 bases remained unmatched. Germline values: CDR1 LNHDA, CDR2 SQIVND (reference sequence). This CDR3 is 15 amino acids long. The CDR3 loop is CASSPQGTGRYEQYF. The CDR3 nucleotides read TGTGCCAGTAGTCCCCAGGGGACAGGGCGATACGAGCAGTACTTC.

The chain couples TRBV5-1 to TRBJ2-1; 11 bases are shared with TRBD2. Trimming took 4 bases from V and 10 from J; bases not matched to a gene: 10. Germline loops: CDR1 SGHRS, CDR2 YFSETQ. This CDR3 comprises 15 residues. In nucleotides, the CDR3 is TGCGCCAGCAGCGGTCGACTAGCGGGATCGCGAGAGCAGTTCTTC. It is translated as CASSGRLAGSREQFF. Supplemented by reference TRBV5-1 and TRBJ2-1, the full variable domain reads KAGVTQTPRYLIKTRGQQVTLSCSPISGHRSVSWYQQTPGQGLQFLFEYFSETQRNKGNFPGRFSGRQFSNSRSEMNVSTLELGDSALYLCASSGRLAGSREQFFGPGTRLTVL.

The chain's CDR3 is CASSPLNLDSTGELFF. CDR3 coding DNA: TGTGCCAGCTCACCCCTCAACTTGGACAGCACCGGGGAGCTGTTTTTT. V is TRBV18 and J is TRBJ2-2, with D maybe TRBD1 (6 bases). The germline V gene encodes CDR1 KGHSH and CDR2 LQKENI. CDR3 length: 16 residues. Trimming left V 3 bases short and J 4 bases short, with 15 bases between.

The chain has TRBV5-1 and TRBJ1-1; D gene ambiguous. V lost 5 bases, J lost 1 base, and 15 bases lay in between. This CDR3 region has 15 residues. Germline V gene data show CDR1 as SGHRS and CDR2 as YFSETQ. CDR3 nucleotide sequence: TGCGCCAGCAGAGGCCCCGGCACGGCGAACACTGAAGCTTTCTTT. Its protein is CASRGPGTANTEAFF.

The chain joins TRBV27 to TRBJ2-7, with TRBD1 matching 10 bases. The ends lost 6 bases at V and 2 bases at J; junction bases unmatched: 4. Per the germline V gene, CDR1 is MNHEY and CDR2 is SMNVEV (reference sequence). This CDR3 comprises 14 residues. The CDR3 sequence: CASRIDRGPYEQYF. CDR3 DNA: TGTGCCAGCAGGATCGACAGGGGGCCCTACGAGCAGTACTTC.

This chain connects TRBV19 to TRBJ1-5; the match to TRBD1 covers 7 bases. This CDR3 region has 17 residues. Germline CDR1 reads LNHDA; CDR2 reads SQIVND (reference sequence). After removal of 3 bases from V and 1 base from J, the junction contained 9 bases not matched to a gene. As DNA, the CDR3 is TGTGCCAGTAGTATTCTTTCAGGGGGGGGAAGCAATCAGCCCCAGCATTTT. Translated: CASSILSGGGSNQPQHF.

This CDR3 is CATSPEGPDSSYNEQFF. The CDR3, as DNA: TGTGCCACCAGCCCGGAGGGTCCGGACAGCTCCTACAATGAGCAGTTCTTC. The V call is TRBV24-1, the J call TRBJ2-1; D possibly uses TRBD1 or TRBD2 (6 bases each). Germline loops: CDR1 KGHDR, CDR2 SFDVKD. The V gene lost 7 bases and the J gene lost 0 bases, with 18 bases spanning the gap. The CDR3 contains 17 residues.

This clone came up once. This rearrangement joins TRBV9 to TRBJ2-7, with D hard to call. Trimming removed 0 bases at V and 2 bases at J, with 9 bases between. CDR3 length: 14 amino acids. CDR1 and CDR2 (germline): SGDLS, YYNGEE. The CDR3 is CASSVGPNPYEQYF. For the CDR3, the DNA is TGTGCCAGCAGCGTAGGACCCAATCCCTACGAGCAGTACTTC.

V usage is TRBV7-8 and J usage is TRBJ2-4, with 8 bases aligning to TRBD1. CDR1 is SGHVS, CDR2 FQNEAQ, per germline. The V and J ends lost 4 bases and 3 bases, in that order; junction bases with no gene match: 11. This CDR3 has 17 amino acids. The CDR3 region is CASSSTGGRGGKNIQYF. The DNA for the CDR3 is TGTGCCAGCAGCTCCACAGGGGGGCGTGGGGGCAAAAACATTCAGTACTTC.

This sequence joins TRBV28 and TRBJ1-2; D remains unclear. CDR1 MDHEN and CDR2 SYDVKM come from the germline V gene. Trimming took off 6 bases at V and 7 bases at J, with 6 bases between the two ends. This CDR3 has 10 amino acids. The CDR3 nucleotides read TGTGCCAGCAGCCGGAGTGGCTACACCTTC. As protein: CASSRSGYTF.

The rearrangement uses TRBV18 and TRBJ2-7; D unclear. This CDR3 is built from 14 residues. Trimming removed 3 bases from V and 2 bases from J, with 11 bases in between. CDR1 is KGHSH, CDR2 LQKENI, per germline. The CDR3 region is CASSPNAATYEQYF. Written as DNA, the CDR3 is TGTGCCAGCTCACCCAATGCAGCGACCTACGAGCAGTACTTC.

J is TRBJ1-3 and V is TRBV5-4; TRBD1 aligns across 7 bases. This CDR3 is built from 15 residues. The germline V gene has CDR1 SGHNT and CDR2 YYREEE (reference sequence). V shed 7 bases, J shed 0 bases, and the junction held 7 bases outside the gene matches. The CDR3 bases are TGTGCCAGCGGGAGGGACAGCCGCTCTGGAAACACCATATATTTT. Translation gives CASGRDSRSGNTIYF. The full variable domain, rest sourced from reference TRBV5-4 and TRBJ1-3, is ETGVTQSPTHLIKTRGQQVTLRCSSQSGHNTVSWYQQALGQGPQFIFQYYREEENGRGNFPPRFSGLQFPNYSSELNVNALELDDSALYLCASGRDSRSGNTIYFGEGSWLTVV.

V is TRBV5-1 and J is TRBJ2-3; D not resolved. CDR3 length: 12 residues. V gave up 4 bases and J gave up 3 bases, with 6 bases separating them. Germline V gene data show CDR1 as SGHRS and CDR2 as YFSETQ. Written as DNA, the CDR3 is TGCGCCAGCAGCCCCGAAACAGATACGCAGTATTTT. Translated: CASSPETDTQYF.

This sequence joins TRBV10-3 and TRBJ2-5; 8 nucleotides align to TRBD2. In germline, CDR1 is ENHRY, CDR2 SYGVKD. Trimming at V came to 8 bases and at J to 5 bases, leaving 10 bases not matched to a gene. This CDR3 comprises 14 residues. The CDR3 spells CAIHAGGAGETQYF. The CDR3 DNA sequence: TGTGCCATCCACGCCGGGGGGGCGGGGGAGACCCAGTACTTC.

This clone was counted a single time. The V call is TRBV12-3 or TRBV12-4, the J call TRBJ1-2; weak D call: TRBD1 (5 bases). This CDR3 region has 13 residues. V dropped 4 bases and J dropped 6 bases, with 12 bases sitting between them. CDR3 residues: CASSSTYRHGYTF. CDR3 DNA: TGTGCCAGCAGTTCTACCTACAGGCATGGCTACACCTTC.

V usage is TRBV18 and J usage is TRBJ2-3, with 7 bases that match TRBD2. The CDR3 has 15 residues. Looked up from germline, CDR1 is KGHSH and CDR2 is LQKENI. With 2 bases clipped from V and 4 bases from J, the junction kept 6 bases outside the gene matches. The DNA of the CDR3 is TGTGCCAGCTCACCATCGGCGGGAGAGTCAGATACGCAGTATTTT. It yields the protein CASSPSAGESDTQYF.

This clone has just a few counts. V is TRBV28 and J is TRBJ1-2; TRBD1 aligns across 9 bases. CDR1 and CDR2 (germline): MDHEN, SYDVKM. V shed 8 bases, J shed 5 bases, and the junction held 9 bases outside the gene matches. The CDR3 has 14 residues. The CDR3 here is CASSWTGVGYGYTF. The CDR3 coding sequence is TGTGCCAGCTCTTGGACAGGGGTAGGATATGGCTACACCTTC.

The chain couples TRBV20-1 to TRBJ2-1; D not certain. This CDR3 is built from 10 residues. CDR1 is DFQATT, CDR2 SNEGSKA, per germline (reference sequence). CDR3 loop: CSGWQREQFF. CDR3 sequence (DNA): TGCAGCGGGTGGCAAAGGGAGCAGTTCTTC.

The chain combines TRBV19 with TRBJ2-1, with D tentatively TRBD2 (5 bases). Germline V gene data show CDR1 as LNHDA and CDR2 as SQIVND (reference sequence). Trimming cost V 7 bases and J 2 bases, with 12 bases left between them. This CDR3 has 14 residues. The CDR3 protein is CASNLRTAYNEQFF. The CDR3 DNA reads TGTGCCAGTAATTTGCGGACTGCCTACAATGAGCAGTTCTTC.

CDR3 nucleotide sequence: TGTGCCAGCTCACCACCAGCCAGGGGAGGGTACACAGATACGCAGTATTTT. Amino acid sequence: CASSPPARGGYTDTQYF. The chain has TRBV18 and TRBJ2-3; perhaps TRBD2 as D (7 bases). V lost 0 bases, J lost 2 bases, and 15 bases lay in between. Germline V gives CDR1 KGHSH, CDR2 LQKENI. The CDR3 runs 17 residues.

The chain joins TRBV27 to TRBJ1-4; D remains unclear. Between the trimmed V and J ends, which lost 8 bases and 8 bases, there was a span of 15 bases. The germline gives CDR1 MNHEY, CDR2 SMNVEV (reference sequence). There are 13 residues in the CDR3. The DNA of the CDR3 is TGTGCCAGCCTGCGGGAAGTCATCGAAAAACTGTTTTTT. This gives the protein CASLREVIEKLFF.

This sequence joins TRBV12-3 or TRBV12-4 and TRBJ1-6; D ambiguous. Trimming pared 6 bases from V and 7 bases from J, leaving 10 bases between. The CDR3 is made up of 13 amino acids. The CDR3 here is CASRRVENSPLHF. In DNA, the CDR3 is TGTGCCAGCAGGAGGGTAGAAAATTCACCCCTCCACTTT.

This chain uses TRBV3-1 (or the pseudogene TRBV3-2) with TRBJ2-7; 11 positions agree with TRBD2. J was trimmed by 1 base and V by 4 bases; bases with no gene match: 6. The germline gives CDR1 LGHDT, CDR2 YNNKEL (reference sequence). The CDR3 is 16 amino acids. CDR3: CASSPRLAGSSYEQYF. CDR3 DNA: TGTGCCAGCAGCCCTCGACTAGCGGGATCTTCCTACGAGCAGTACTTC.

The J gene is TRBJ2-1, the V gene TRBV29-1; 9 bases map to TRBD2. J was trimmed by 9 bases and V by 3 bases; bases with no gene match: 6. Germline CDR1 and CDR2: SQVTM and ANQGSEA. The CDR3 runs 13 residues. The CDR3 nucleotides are TGCAGCGTTGATTACGGGCGGGAGGGTGAGCAGTTCTTC. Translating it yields CSVDYGREGEQFF.

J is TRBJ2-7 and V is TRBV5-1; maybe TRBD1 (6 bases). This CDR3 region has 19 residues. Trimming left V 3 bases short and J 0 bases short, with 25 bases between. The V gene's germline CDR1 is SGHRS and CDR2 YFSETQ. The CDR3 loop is CASSSTGQRGPLTSYEQYF. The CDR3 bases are TGCGCCAGCAGCTCAACCGGACAGCGAGGACCATTAACCTCCTACGAGCAGTACTTC.

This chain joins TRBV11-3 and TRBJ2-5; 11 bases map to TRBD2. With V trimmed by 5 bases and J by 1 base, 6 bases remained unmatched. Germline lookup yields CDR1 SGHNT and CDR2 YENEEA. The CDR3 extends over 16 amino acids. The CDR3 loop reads CASSQGLAATQETQYF. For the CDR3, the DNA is TGTGCCAGCAGCCAGGGACTAGCGGCCACCCAAGAGACCCAGTACTTC.

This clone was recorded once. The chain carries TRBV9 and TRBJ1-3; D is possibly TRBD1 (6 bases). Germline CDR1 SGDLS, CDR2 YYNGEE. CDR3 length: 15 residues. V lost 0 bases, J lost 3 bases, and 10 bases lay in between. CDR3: CASSVEQGYGNTIYF. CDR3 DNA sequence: TGTGCCAGCAGCGTAGAACAGGGCTATGGAAACACCATATATTTT.

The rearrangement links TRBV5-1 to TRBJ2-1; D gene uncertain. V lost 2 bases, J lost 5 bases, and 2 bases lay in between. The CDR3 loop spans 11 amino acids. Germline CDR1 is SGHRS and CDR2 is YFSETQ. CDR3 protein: CASSFDNEQFF. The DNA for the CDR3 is TGCGCCAGCAGCTTTGACAATGAGCAGTTCTTC. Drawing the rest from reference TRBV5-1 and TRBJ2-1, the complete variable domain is KAGVTQTPRYLIKTRGQQVTLSCSPISGHRSVSWYQQTPGQGLQFLFEYFSETQRNKGNFPGRFSGRQFSNSRSEMNVSTLELGDSALYLCASSFDNEQFFGPGTRLTVL.

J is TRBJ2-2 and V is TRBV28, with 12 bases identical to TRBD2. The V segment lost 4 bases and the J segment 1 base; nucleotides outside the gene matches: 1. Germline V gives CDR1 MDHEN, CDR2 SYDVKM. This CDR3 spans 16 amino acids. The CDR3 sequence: CASSSTSGRNTGELFF. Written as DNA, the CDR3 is TGTGCCAGCAGTTCGACTAGCGGGAGGAACACCGGGGAGCTGTTTTTT.